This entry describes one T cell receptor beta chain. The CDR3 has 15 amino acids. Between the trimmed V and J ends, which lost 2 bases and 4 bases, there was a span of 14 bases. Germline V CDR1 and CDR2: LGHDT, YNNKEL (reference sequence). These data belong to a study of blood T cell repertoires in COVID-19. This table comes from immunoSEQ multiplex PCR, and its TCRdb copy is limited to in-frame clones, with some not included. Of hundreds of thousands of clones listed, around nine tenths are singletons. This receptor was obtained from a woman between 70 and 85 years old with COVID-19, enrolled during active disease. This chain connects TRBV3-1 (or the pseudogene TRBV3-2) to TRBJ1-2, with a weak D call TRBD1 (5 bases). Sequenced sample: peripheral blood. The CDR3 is CASSQLGQPIYGYTF. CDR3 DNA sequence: TGTGCCAGCAGCCAATTGGGGCAGCCCATCTATGGCTACACCTTC.